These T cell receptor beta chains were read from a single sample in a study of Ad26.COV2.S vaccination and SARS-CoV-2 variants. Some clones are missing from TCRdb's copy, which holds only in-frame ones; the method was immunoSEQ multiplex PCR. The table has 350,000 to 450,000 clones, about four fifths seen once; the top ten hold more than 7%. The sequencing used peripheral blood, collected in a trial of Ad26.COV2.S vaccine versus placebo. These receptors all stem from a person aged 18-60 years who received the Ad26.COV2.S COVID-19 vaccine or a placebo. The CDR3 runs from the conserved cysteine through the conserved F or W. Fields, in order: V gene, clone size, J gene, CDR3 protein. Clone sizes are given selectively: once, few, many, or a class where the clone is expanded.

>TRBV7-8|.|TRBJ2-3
CASSFLGGGATDTQYF
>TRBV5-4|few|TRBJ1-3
CASSLTGGSGNTIYF
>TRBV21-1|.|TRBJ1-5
CASSAPGTRNQPQHF
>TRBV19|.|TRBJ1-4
CASSMQGAGEKLFF
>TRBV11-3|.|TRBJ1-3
CASSHAGQRNTIYF
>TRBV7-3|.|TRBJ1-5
CASSLTVLLNGAQHF
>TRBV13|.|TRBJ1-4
CASSFGANEKLFF
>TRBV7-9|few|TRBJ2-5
CASSLGAGVETQYF
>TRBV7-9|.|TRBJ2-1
CASSPGLAGVGQFF
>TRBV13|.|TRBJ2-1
CASSLRTGSRSYNEQFF
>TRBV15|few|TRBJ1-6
CATSRGNNSPLHF
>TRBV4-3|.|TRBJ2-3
CASSLQQGTDTQYF
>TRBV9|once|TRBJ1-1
CASSELGEKAEAFF
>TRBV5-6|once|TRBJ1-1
CASSFIDRNTEAFF
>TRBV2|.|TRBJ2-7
CASRTWDEQYF
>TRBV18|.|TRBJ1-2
CASSPTTNNYGYTF
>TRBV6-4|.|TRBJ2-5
CASSDSMFSIDTLCPMEETQYF
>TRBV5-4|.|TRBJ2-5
CASSPSSDRGGETQYF
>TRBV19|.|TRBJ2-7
CASSISPQGSYEQYF
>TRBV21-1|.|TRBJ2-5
CASSKGPHWETQYF
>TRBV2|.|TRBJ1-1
CASSFRGEGTEAFF
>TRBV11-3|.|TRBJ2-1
CASSLGLLAANEQFF
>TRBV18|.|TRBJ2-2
CASSPLDFPGELFF
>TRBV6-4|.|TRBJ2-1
CASSRDATGEQFF
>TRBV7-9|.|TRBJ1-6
CASSLATGGNSPLHF
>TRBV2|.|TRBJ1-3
CASTWSQGGNTIYF
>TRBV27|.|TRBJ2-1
CASSLDGSSYNEQFF
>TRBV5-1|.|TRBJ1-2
CASSFLTGTGDPGYTF
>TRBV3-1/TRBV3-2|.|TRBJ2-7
CASSLIHEQYF
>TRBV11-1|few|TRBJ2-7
CASGLAYEQYF
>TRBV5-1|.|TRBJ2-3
CASSLRTGGADTQYF
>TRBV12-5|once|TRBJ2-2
CASGSPGLAGAGELFF
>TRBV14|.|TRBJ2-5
CASSQVRGFREGRETQYF
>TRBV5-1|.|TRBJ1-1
CASSLRHNMNTEAFF
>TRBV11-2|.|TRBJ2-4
CASSLGSVRGVLAKNIQYF
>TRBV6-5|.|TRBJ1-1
CASSYSSRGTEAFF
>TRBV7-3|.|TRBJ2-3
CASSLGGGFLTDTQYF
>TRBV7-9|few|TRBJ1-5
CASSLDPGVSPQHF
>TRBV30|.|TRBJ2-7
CAWSQQGSAAQYF
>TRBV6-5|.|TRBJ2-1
CASSYKDEQFF
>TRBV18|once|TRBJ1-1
CASSQQGYSEAFF
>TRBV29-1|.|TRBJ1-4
CSSVGEGDEKLFF
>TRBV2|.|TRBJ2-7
CASTRRGLIYEQYF
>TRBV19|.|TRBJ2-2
CASTEQGEVGELFF
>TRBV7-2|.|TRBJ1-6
CASSLRRSQVNNSPLHF
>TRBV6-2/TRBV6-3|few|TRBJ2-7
CASRRTGASYEQYF
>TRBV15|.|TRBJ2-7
CATSSRGRPYEQYF
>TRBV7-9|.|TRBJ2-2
CASILMGTSGFAGELFF
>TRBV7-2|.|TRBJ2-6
CASSLRAAGSIFGANVLTF
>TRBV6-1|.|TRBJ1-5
CASSEGGAGNQPQHF
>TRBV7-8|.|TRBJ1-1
CASSQDRVTEAFF
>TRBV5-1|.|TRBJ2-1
CASSPGTGSYNEQFF
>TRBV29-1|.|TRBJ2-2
CSAQRAGELFF
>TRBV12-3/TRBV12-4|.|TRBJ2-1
CASSLALAAEQFF
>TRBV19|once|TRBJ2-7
CASTAGGGHYPTYEQYF
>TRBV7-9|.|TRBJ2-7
CAVHGSGGPYEQYF
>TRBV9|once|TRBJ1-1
CASSVSGVNTEAFF
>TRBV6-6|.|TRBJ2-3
CASSQGGGDTQYF
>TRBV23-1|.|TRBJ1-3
CASSQPSGNTIYF